This T cell receptor (beta chain) is from a study of cytomegalovirus exposure and HLA in healthy donors. Whole-study context: Some 180 million T cells yielded some 120 million unique TCR beta sequences in earlier analysis. Broader study findings: Across donors, most TCRs were seen rarely, yet some public ones were widespread.

With respect to this clone: Its antigen is not identified.

PCR was performed using 60 Vbeta and 13 Jbeta primers. Sequencing used immunoSEQ multiplex PCR; TCRdb keeps in-frame clones, though not all of them. This sample yields 200,000 or so clones, of which approximately 88% are seen a single time; 0.71% belongs to the top ten. Germline V CDR1 and CDR2: SGHDT, YYEEEE. Trimming cost V 1 base and J 0 bases, with 11 bases left between them. The CDR3 loop spans 16 amino acids. The chain is built from TRBV5-6 and TRBJ1-3, with D hard to call. The sample comprised PBMCs. The receptor was derived from a boy between 2 and 10 years old in good health and CMV-seronegative. The DNA of the CDR3 is TGTGCCAGCAGCTTGTTGCGGGAATTCTCTGGAAACACCATATATTTT. It yields the protein CASSLLREFSGNTIYF.